One sample yielded the 17 T cell receptor beta chains listed below, sequenced in a study of blood T cell repertoires in COVID-19. Clones were sequenced by immunoSEQ multiplex PCR, and TCRdb holds only the in-frame ones, with some missing. The table includes roughly 79,000 clones, 80% detected once. The source material was peripheral blood. These receptors all stem from a man in his sixties with active or convalescent COVID-19.

Only a few counts were recorded for this clone. This chain links TRBV6-2 or TRBV6-3 with TRBJ1-1; D unclear. The V end lost 6 bases, the J end lost 10 bases, and 12 bases lay between the germline ends. This CDR3 is built from 11 residues. Germline V CDR1 and CDR2: MNHEY, SVGEGT. The DNA of the CDR3 is TGTGCCAGCAGCTCAGAGAGGCGAGCTTTCTTT. Protein product: CASSSERRAFF.

The J gene is TRBJ1-6, the V gene TRBV6-5; D may be TRBD1 (6 bases). The CDR3 is made up of 13 amino acids. Trimming took off 6 bases at V and 9 bases at J, with 12 bases between the two ends. The V gene's germline CDR1 is MNHEY and CDR2 SVGAGI. The CDR3 DNA sequence: TGTGCCAGCAGAGACAGGTTGGGTTCACCCCTCCACTTT. Amino acids: CASRDRLGSPLHF.

This chain uses TRBV2 with TRBJ1-2; 7 bases align to TRBD1. Trimming cost V 6 bases and J 6 bases; bases outside gene matches: 16. The CDR3 sequence is 16 residues long. Germline V lookup: CDR1 SNHLY, CDR2 FYNNEI. CDR3 sequence reads: CASSLSNPTGRDGYTF. In DNA, the CDR3 is TGTGCCAGCAGCCTATCAAACCCGACAGGGAGAGATGGCTACACCTTC.

This chain links TRBV6-2 or TRBV6-3 with TRBJ1-5; tentatively, D is TRBD1 (5 bases). The CDR3 extends over 15 amino acids. The germline V and J ends were trimmed by 6 bases and 4 bases, with 16 bases remaining between them. Germline CDR1 MNHEY, CDR2 SVGEGT. The CDR3 bases are TGTGCCAGCAGCCAGAGGCAGGGCCGGAATCAGCCCCAGCATTTT. Amino acids: CASSQRQGRNQPQHF.

V usage is TRBV27 and J usage is TRBJ2-1; possibly TRBD2 for D (7 bases). Germline CDR1 is MNHEY and CDR2 is SMNVEV (reference sequence). Deletions cut 3 bases from V and 0 bases from J, with 9 bases between. The CDR3 totals 15 residues. CDR3 coding DNA: TGTGCCAGCAGTTTGGCGGGGGCCTCCTACAATGAGCAGTTCTTC. Protein sequence: CASSLAGASYNEQFF.

The gene calls are TRBV5-4 and TRBJ1-5; D is unresolved. CDR1 SGHNT and CDR2 YYREEE come from the germline V gene (reference sequence). This CDR3 has 13 amino acids. The V and J ends lost 4 bases and 5 bases respectively, with 10 bases between them. CDR3 sequence: CASSLLPDQPQHF. The CDR3 region has the DNA TGTGCCAGCAGCCTTCTACCCGATCAGCCCCAGCATTTT.

J is TRBJ1-2 and V is TRBV9, with TRBD1 matching 9 bases. V lost 0 bases to trimming and J lost 7 bases; unmatched junction nucleotides: 10. The CDR3 contains 16 residues. Germline V gene lookup returns CDR1 SGDLS and CDR2 YYNGEE. CDR3 nucleotides: TGTGCCAGCAGCGTAGGAGTTATGGGACAGGGTGCTGGCTACACCTTC. Amino acids: CASSVGVMGQGAGYTF.

This clone has just a few counts. The gene calls are TRBV5-1 and TRBJ1-3; D remains unclear. Per the germline V gene, CDR1 is SGHRS and CDR2 is YFSETQ. V shed 1 base and J shed 0 bases, with 8 bases lying between them. CDR3 length equals 15 residues. The CDR3 DNA follows: TGCGCCAGCAGCTTGAACGGGTACTCTGGAAACACCATATATTTT. Protein: CASSLNGYSGNTIYF. The whole variable domain, filled in from reference TRBV5-1 and TRBJ1-3, reads KAGVTQTPRYLIKTRGQQVTLSCSPISGHRSVSWYQQTPGQGLQFLFEYFSETQRNKGNFPGRFSGRQFSNSRSEMNVSTLELGDSALYLCASSLNGYSGNTIYFGEGSWLTVV.

The chain recombines TRBV4-2 with TRBJ2-3, with TRBD1 matching 7 bases. Germline V lookup: CDR1 LGHNA, CDR2 YNFKEQ. V was clipped by 3 bases and J by 1 base; unmatched bases: 1. This CDR3 is 14 amino acids long. CDR3 region: CASSHTGGTDTQYF. DNA of the CDR3: TGTGCCAGCAGCCATACAGGGGGCACAGATACGCAGTATTTT.

The chain combines TRBV11-2 with TRBJ1-3, with 7 bases identical to TRBD1. V shed 5 bases, J shed 0 bases, and the junction held 4 bases outside the gene matches. This CDR3 contains 15 residues. The germline V gene has CDR1 SGHAT and CDR2 FQNNGV. As DNA, the CDR3 is TGTGCCAGCAGCCCTGACAGGGCCTCTGGAAACACCATATATTTT. Its translation is CASSPDRASGNTIYF.

The chain employs TRBV2 and TRBJ1-3; no reliable D call. There are 15 residues in the CDR3. Trimming removed 7 bases at V and 0 bases at J, with 13 bases between. Germline assignment: CDR1 SNHLY and CDR2 FYNNEI. The CDR3 here is CASMPQASSGNTIYF. The CDR3 bases are TGTGCCAGCATGCCTCAGGCGAGCTCTGGAAACACCATATATTTT.

This clone has only a few counts. The chain joins TRBV7-8 to TRBJ1-6; D uncertain. The length of the CDR3 is 14 residues. Germline V gene lookup returns CDR1 SGHVS and CDR2 FQNEAQ. V lost 5 bases and J lost 4, with 9 bases in between. Here the CDR3 reads CASSAQTYNSPLHF. The CDR3 coding sequence is TGTGCCAGCAGCGCCCAGACATATAATTCACCCCTCCACTTT.

The V and J genes are TRBV5-1 and TRBJ1-6; 10 positions agree with TRBD1. The CDR3 has 18 residues. After removal of 4 bases from V and 0 bases from J, the junction contained 7 bases not matched to a gene. Germline assignment: CDR1 SGHRS and CDR2 YFSETQ. The CDR3 region has the DNA TGCGCCAGCAGCCGGGGACAGGGGAAACCCTCCTATAATTCACCCCTCCACTTT. This sequence encodes CASSRGQGKPSYNSPLHF. Using reference TRBV5-1 and TRBJ1-6 for the parts outside the CDR3, the full variable domain is KAGVTQTPRYLIKTRGQQVTLSCSPISGHRSVSWYQQTPGQGLQFLFEYFSETQRNKGNFPGRFSGRQFSNSRSEMNVSTLELGDSALYLCASSRGQGKPSYNSPLHFGNGTRLTVT.

The V and J genes are TRBV5-1 and TRBJ1-1; 7 bases align to TRBD1. CDR1 and CDR2 (germline): SGHRS, YFSETQ. Trimming removed 0 bases from V and 0 bases from J; junction bases left unmatched: 2. The CDR3 sequence is 15 residues long. The CDR3 here is CASSLGDSMNTEAFF. The CDR3 nucleotides read TGCGCCAGCAGCTTGGGGGACAGTATGAACACTGAAGCTTTCTTT.

V is TRBV2 and J is TRBJ2-2; possibly TRBD1 for D (6 bases). V lost 10 bases, J lost 4 bases, and 13 bases lay in between. CDR3 length: 13 amino acids. CDR1 and CDR2 from the germline V gene are SNHLY and FYNNEI. CDR3 protein: CATYRVTTGELFF. The CDR3 DNA reads as TGTGCCACCTACAGGGTAACCACCGGGGAGCTGTTTTTT.

CDR3: CASSPGGDRYSPLHF. The DNA of the CDR3 is TGTGCCAGTAGTCCCGGAGGGGACAGGTATTCACCCCTCCACTTT. The chain recombines TRBV19 with TRBJ1-6; 8 bases fit TRBD1. Trimming at V came to 5 bases and at J to 8 bases, leaving 8 bases not matched to a gene. The CDR3 consists of 15 residues. The germline CDR1 and CDR2 sequences are LNHDA and SQIVND (reference sequence).

The CDR3 here is CASSPRQGAAYEQYF. The CDR3 DNA reads TGCGCCAGCAGCCCGAGACAAGGGGCAGCCTACGAGCAGTACTTC. The V call is TRBV5-1, the J call TRBJ2-7; D is perhaps TRBD1 (5 bases). V was shortened by 4 bases and J by 2 bases, with 16 bases between the two germline ends. CDR1 is SGHRS, CDR2 YFSETQ, per germline. The CDR3 has 15 amino acids.